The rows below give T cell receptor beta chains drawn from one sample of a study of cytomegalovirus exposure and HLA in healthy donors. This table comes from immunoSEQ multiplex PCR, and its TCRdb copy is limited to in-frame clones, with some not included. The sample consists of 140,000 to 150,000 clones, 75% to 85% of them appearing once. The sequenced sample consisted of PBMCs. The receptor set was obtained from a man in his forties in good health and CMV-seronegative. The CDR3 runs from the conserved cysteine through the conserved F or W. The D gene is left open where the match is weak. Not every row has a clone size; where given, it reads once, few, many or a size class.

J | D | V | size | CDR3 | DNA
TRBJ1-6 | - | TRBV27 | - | CASSLLFGGLYNSPLHF | TGTGCCAGCAGTTTATTGTTTGGGGGCCTCTATAATTCACCCCTCCACTTT
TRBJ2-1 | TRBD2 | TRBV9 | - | CASSVLLAGAYNEQFF | TGTGCCAGCAGCGTACTTTTAGCGGGGGCCTACAATGAGCAGTTCTTC
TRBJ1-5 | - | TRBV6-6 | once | CASSYSYTQHF | TGTGCCAGCAGTTACTCGTACACCCAGCATTTT
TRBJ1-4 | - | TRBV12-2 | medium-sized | CASRRTGTGNEKLFF | TGTGCAAGTCGCCGAACCGGGACAGGTAATGAAAAACTGTTTTTT
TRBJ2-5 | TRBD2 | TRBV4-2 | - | CASSQETGTSGGAQETQYF | TGTGCCAGCAGCCAAGAAACGGGGACTAGCGGGGGGGCCCAAGAGACCCAGTACTTC
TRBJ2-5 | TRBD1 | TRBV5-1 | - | CASSLGTGGREQYF | TGCGCCAGCAGCTTGGGGACAGGGGGCCGGGAGCAGTACTTC
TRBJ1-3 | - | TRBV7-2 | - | CASSLQGPGNTIYF | TGTGCCAGCAGCTTACAGGGGCCTGGAAACACCATATATTTT
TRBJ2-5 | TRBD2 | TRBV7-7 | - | CASSFAGGETQYF | TGTGCTAGCAGCTTCGCGGGGGGGGAGACCCAGTACTTC
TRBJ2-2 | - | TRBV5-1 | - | CASSSVRGDTGELFF | TGCGCCAGCAGCTCTGTAAGAGGAGACACCGGGGAGCTGTTTTTT
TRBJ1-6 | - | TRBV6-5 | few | CASSYSNQSPELLHF | TGTGCCAGCAGTTACTCGAATCAATCGCCGGAGTTACTCCACTTT
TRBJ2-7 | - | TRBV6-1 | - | CASSEGPGNNYEQYF | TGTGCCAGCAGTGAAGGCCCAGGGAATAACTACGAGCAGTACTTC
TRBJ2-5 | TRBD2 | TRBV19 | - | CASSKRRLAGGRETQYF | TGTGCCAGTAGTAAAAGGAGACTAGCGGGGGGGCGAGAGACCCAGTACTTC
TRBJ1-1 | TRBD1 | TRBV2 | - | CASRDRGRTEAFF | TGTGCCAGCAGGGACAGGGGAAGGACTGAAGCTTTCTTT
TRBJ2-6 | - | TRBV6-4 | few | CASTNGGRTGANVLTF | TGTGCCAGCACCAACGGTGGCAGGACTGGGGCCAACGTCCTGACTTTC
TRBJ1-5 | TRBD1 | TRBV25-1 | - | CASSEFRGQGNQPQHF | TGTGCCAGCAGTGAATTCAGGGGGCAAGGCAATCAGCCCCAGCATTTT
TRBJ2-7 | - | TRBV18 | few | CASSPGHRYEQYF | TGTGCCAGCTCACCTGGACACCGGTACGAGCAGTACTTC
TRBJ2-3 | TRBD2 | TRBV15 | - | CATSRDGSGGADTQYF | TGTGCCACCAGCAGAGATGGTAGCGGGGGGGCGGATACGCAGTATTTT
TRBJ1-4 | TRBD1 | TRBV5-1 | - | CASSLEQGGEKLFF | TGCGCCAGCAGCTTGGAACAGGGGGGTGAAAAACTGTTTTTT
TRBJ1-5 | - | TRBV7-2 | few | CASSLGLGGVRQPQHF | TGTGCCAGCAGCTTAGGTTTAGGAGGGGTTCGTCAGCCCCAGCATTTT
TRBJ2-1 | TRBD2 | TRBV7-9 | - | CASSKQAGVPYNEQFF | TGTGCCAGCAGCAAGCAGGCGGGGGTACCCTACAATGAGCAGTTCTTC
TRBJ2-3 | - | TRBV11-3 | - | CASSLGRDTQYF | TGTGCCAGCAGCTTAGGTAGAGATACGCAGTATTTT
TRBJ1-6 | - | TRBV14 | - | CASSHYREIGSPLHF | TGTGCCAGCAGCCATTACAGGGAAATCGGCTCACCCCTCCACTTT
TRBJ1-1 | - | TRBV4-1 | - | CASTRGEGVNTEAFF | TGCGCCAGTACCCGGGGGGAGGGGGTGAACACTGAAGCTTTCTTT
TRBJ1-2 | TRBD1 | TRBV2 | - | CASSLRQGVGYTF | TGTGCCAGCAGTCTAAGACAGGGGGTTGGCTACACCTTC
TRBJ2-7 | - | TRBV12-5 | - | CASGLGTGSYEQYF | TGTGCTAGTGGTTTGGGAACAGGATCCTACGAGCAGTACTTC
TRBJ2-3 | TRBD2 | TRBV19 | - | CASSTHRLAGGWSDTQYF | TGTGCCAGTAGTACGCATCGACTAGCGGGGGGGTGGTCAGATACGCAGTATTTT
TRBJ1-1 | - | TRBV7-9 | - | CASSQGGGEAFF | TGTGCCAGCAGCCAGGGAGGCGGTGAAGCTTTCTTT
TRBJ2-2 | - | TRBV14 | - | CASSPPRRVYHTGELFF | TGTGCCAGCAGCCCACCCCGGCGGGTGTACCACACCGGGGAGCTGTTTTTT
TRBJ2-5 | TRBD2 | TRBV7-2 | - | CASSSLERGGLKTQYF | TGTGCCAGCAGCTCCCTTGAGCGGGGGGGCCTAAAGACCCAGTACTTC
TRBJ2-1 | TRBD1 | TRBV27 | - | CASTDRGDNEQFF | TGTGCCAGTACGGACAGGGGAGACAATGAGCAGTTCTTC
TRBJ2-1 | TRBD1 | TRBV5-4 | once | CASSLDRGRHNEQFF | TGTGCCAGCAGCCTGGACAGGGGGCGCCACAATGAGCAGTTCTTC
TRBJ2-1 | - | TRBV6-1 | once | CASSGTTGEALNEQFF | TGTGCCAGCAGTGGGACTACAGGGGAGGCCCTCAATGAGCAGTTCTTC
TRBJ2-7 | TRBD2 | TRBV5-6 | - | CASSRTRFDEQYF | TGTGCCAGCAGCAGGACTAGATTCGACGAGCAGTACTTC
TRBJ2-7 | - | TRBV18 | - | CASSKWPTYEQYF | TGTGCCAGCTCAAAATGGCCAACCTACGAGCAGTACTTC
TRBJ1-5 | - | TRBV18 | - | CASSPRGPPNQPQHF | TGTGCCAGCTCACCACGAGGGCCCCCCAATCAGCCCCAGCATTTT
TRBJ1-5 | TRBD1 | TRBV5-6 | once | CASHRQGADQPQHF | TGTGCCAGCCACAGACAGGGGGCGGATCAGCCCCAGCATTTT
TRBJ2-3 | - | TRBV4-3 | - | CASSQVRPGGATDTQYF | TGCGCCAGCAGCCAAGTTCGCCCTGGGGGGGCCACAGATACGCAGTATTTT
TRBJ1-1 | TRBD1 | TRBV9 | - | CASSGQGGRAFF | TGTGCCAGCAGTGGACAGGGGGGGCGGGCTTTCTTT
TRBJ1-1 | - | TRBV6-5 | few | CASSYDGAQEAFF | TGTGCCAGCAGTTACGATGGGGCTCAGGAAGCTTTCTTT
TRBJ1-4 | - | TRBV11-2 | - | CASSPNRDEKLFF | TGTGCCAGCAGCCCGAACAGAGATGAAAAACTGTTTTTT
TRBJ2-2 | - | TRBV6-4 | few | CASSAGDTGELFF | TGTGCCAGCAGTGCGGGGGACACCGGGGAGCTGTTTTTT